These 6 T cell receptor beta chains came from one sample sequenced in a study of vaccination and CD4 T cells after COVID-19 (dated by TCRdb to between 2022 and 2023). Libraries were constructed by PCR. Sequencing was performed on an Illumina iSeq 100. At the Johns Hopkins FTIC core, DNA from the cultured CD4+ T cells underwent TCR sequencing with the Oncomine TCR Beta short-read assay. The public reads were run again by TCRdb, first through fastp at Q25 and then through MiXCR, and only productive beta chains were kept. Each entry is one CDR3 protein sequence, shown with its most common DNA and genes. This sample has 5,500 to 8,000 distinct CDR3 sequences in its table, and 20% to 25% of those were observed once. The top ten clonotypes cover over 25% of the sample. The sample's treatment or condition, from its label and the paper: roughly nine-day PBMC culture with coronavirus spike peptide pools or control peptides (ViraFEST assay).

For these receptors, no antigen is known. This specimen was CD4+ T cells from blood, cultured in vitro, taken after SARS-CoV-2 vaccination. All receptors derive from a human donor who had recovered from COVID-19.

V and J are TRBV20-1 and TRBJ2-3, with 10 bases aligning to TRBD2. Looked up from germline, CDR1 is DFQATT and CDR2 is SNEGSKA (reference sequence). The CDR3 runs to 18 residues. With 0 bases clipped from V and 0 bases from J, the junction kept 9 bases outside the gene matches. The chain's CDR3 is CSARDPSSGGASTDTQYF. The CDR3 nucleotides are TGCAGTGCTAGAGATCCTTCAAGCGGGGGGGCCAGCACAGATACGCAGTATTTT.

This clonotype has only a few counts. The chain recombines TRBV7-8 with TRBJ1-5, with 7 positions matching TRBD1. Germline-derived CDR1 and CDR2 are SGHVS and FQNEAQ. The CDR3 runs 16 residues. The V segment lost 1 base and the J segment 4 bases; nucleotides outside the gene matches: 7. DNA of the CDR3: TGTGCCAGCAGCTTAGTGGCAGGGGGTGGTAATCAGCCCCAGCATTTT. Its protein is CASSLVAGGGNQPQHF. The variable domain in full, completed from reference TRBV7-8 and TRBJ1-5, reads GAGVSQSPRYKVAKRGQDVALRCDPISGHVSLFWYQQALGQGPEFLTYFQNEAQLDKSGLPSDRFFAERPEGSVSTLKIQRTQQEDSAVYLCASSLVAGGGNQPQHFGDGTRLSIL.

DNA of the CDR3: TGTGCCAGTACCGCACTAGCGGGGGCTGGGGCCAACGTCCTGACTTTC. Translated, it gives CASTALAGAGANVLTF. V and J are TRBV19 and TRBJ2-6; 11 bases align to TRBD2. The CDR3 extends over 16 amino acids. Germline V lookup: CDR1 LNHDA, CDR2 SQIVND (reference sequence). J was trimmed by 2 bases and V by 7 bases; bases with no gene match: 4.

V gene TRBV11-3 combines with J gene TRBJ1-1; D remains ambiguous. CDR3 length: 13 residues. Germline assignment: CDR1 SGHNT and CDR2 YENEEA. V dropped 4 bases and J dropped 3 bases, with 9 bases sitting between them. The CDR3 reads CASSSGPDTEAFF. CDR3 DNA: TGTGCCAGCAGCTCAGGTCCCGACACTGAAGCTTTCTTT.

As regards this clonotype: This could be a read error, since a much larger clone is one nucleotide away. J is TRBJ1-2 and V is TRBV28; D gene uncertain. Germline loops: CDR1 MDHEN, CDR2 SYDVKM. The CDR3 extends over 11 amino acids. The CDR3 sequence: CASNLRRGYTF. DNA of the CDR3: TGTGCCAGCAATTTAAGGCGGGGCTACACCTTC.

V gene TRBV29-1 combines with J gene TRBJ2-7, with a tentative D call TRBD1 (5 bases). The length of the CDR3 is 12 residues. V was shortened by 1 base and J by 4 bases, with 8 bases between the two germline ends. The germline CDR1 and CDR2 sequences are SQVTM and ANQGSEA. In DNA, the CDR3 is TGCAGCGTTGAAGCGGACACGTACGAGCAGTACTTC. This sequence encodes CSVEADTYEQYF.